This T cell receptor beta chain was sequenced during a study of regulatory T cells in long-lasting Graves disease. Study-wide context: The definition of persistent Graves' disease was over 5 years of antithyroid drugs with positive TSH receptor antibodies. Whole-study results and caveats: With a small sample size, accuracy may have been reduced.

To make TCR beta libraries, researchers used iRepertoire HTBI primers and Arm-PCR of CDR3 regions. Using its own MiXCR run on the multiplex PCR reads, TCRdb lists one record per CDR3 protein. This sample has about 290,000 distinct CDR3 sequences, with 20% to 25% found just once. Time point of the sample: persistent/refractory GD, antithyroid drugs over 5 years with positive TRAb. Generation of the TCR library employed RNA extracted from PBMCs. CDR1 is SGHNT, CDR2 YYREEE, per germline (reference sequence). V was clipped by 1 base and J by 2 bases, with 9 bases between them. The CDR3 has 15 amino acids. With regard to this clonotype: What it recognizes is unknown.

Sample: peripheral blood mononuclear cells (PBMCs), taken when the disease was refractory, from a patient treated with antithyroid drugs. The chain employs TRBV5-4 and TRBJ1-4, with D possibly being TRBD1 (5 bases). This TCR was sampled from a female donor with Graves disease. The CDR3 nucleotides read TGTGCCAGCAGCTTGTTCGGGACGACTAATGAAAAACTGTTTTTT. Translation: CASSLFGTTNEKLFF.